The clone carrying this T cell receptor beta chain showed up just a few times. This sample is part of a study of human T cells and chemical hapten exposure. This sample's time point: healthy volunteer bleed at 2 weeks. The total RNA was obtained from whole blood that was not fractionated. V lost 4 bases and J 0 bases, leaving 13 bases between the germline ends. Looked up from germline, CDR1 is SGHRS and CDR2 is YFSETQ. CDR3 length: 15 amino acids. One entry per CDR3 protein results from TCRdb running MiXCR on the RACE reads. The data show about 28,000 distinct CDR3 sequences, around 7% seen once. Sequenced: whole blood. The rearrangement uses TRBV5-1 and TRBJ1-1, with D unresolved. The origin of this receptor is a human donor in good health. Some clones in this sample may be carry-over from other donors' samples. The CDR3 DNA sequence: TGCGCCAGCAGCCCCGACACCCTTTTGAACACTGAAGCTTTCTTT. The encoded protein is CASSPDTLLNTEAFF.